The next 22 T cell receptor beta chains were all read from a single sample in a study of tumor and adjacent non-tumor tissue in lung cancer. TCRbeta libraries were built with three rounds of nested PCR, modified from ARM-PCR. TCRdb called the multiplex PCR reads again in MiXCR, with one record for every CDR3 protein. The sample yields 69,000 or so distinct CDR3 sequences, around 78% seen once. The template was RNA from unsorted bulk tissue. Sequencing used lung tumor tissue. The receptors here all came from a man between 60 and 70 years old with non-small cell lung cancer.

Of note for this clonotype: A read error may produce the germline difference seen at one junction end. The chain combines TRBV20-1 with TRBJ2-7, with D perhaps given as TRBD1 or TRBD2 (6 bases each). Germline V lookup: CDR1 DFQATT, CDR2 SNEGSKA (reference sequence). CDR3 length equals 15 residues. The CDR3 DNA reads TGCAGTGCTAGAGCGAGGGGGGCGGACGGCAACGAGCAATACTTC. This encodes CSARARGADGNEQYF.

The chain joins TRBV29-1 to TRBJ2-2, with a tentative D call TRBD2 (5 bases). Trimming took 3 bases from V and 0 from J, leaving 17 bases between them. The CDR3 covers 17 residues. Germline CDR1 reads SQVTM; CDR2 reads ANQGSEA. The DNA for the CDR3 is TGCAGCGTTGATGCTAGCTGGGTATCCTCGAACACCGGGGAGCTGTTTTTT. Protein product: CSVDASWVSSNTGELFF.

This clonotype was counted a single time. A read error is possible here, since a much larger clone lies one base away. The chain employs TRBV7-9 and TRBJ1-2; possibly TRBD1 for D (6 bases). Per the germline V gene, CDR1 is SEHNR and CDR2 is FQNEAQ (reference sequence). CDR3 length: 12 amino acids. CDR3 in DNA: TGTGCCAACAGCAAAGGGGGTTACGGCTACACCTTC. Its protein product is CANSKGGYGYTF.

Concerning this clonotype: A read error may produce the germline difference seen at one junction end. The chain recombines TRBV6-1 with TRBJ2-3; no reliable D call. Looked up from germline, CDR1 is MNHNS and CDR2 is SASEGT. The length of the CDR3 is 16 residues. The DNA of the CDR3 is TGTGCCAGCAGTACGCTTAGCTGGAGTCTTACAGATACGCAGTACTTT. Protein sequence: CASSTLSWSLTDTQYF.

The rearrangement uses TRBV9 and TRBJ2-7; D uncertain. The CDR3 length is 14 residues. V was trimmed by 0 bases and J by 5 bases, leaving 12 bases between them. The germline V gene has CDR1 SGDLS and CDR2 YYNGEE. The CDR3 sequence: CASSVGGSSHEQYF. The CDR3 bases are TGTGCCAGCAGCGTAGGGGGTAGTTCTCACGAGCAGTACTTC.

This clonotype has more than one count but fewer than ten. The junction differs from germline at one of its ends, possibly a read error. The J gene is TRBJ2-1, the V gene TRBV28; D may be TRBD2 (5 bases). The CDR3 has 13 residues. Germline V lookup: CDR1 MDHEN, CDR2 SYDVKM. The DNA for the CDR3 is TGTGCCAGCAGTTTAAGTCGGGAAAATGAGCGGTTCTTC. Translation: CASSLSRENERFF.

The CDR3 loop is CASSISRGTGNQPQHF. The CDR3 coding sequence is TGTGCCAGTAGTATATCGCGGGGAACAGGCAATCAGCCCCAGCATTTT. V gene TRBV19 combines with J gene TRBJ1-5, with no clear D. The germline gives CDR1 LNHDA, CDR2 SQIVND (reference sequence). This CDR3 contains 16 residues. Deletions cut 2 bases from V and 2 bases from J, with 13 bases between.

This clonotype was counted at least ten times. For the CDR3, the DNA is TGCAGTGCTTTGCCGGGACTAGCTTCCTACGAGCAGTACTTC. Protein: CSALPGLASYEQYF. The J gene is TRBJ2-7, the V gene TRBV20-1, with TRBD2 identical over 9 bases. Germline CDR1 reads DFQATT; CDR2 reads SNEGSKA (reference sequence). The CDR3 is 14 residues long. Losses at the gene ends were 5 bases for V and 1 base for J; bases not matched to a gene: 6.

Remarks on this clonotype: The junction departs from germline at one end; a sequencing error may be responsible. The gene calls are TRBV29-1 and TRBJ1-1; TRBD1 matches 7 bases. The CDR3 consists of 13 residues. The germline V gene encodes CDR1 SQVTM and CDR2 ANQGSEA. CDR3: CSASAGGDTEPFF. CDR3 bases: TGCAGCGCATCGGCAGGGGGTGACACTGAACCTTTCTTT.

A word on this clonotype: One end of the junction does not line up with germline, which may come from a read error. CDR3 in DNA: TGTGCCAGCAAACAGGGTCCTGGAAACGCCATATATTTT. The encoded protein is CASKQGPGNAIYF. The rearrangement uses TRBV6-1 and TRBJ1-3, with D perhaps TRBD1 (6 bases). Looked up from germline, CDR1 is MNHNS and CDR2 is SASEGT. This CDR3 contains 13 residues.

Points on this clonotype: The conserved final phenylalanine or tryptophan is absent from the CDR3, which likely points to a read error. This chain links TRBV11-1 with TRBJ2-2; 8 bases are a match to TRBD1. CDR3 length: 17 residues. The V gene's germline CDR1 is SGHAT and CDR2 FQDESV (reference sequence). The CDR3 region is CASSLERTGPHTGELFL. The CDR3 DNA reads as TGTGCCAGCAGCCTAGAAAGGACAGGGCCCCACACCGGGGAACTGTTTCTT.

A note on this clonotype: A read error is likely, as this CDR3 ends without the conserved phenylalanine or tryptophan. This rearrangement joins TRBV20-1 to TRBJ2-7; 12 positions match TRBD2. The V gene end was trimmed by 4 bases and the J gene end by 4 bases; junction bases not matched to a gene: 8. The germline CDR1 and CDR2 sequences are DFQATT and SNEGSKA (reference sequence). There are 15 residues in the CDR3. Here the CDR3 reads CSANHLAGGGYEQYI. The CDR3 DNA reads TGCAGTGCTAACCATCTAGCGGGAGGGGGTTACGAGCAGTACATC.

This clonotype was counted a few times. The final CDR3 position lacks the conserved phenylalanine or tryptophan, pointing to a likely read error. The chain combines TRBV10-3 with TRBJ2-6, with TRBD2 matching 16 bases. In germline, CDR1 is ENHRY, CDR2 SYGVKD. CDR3 length equals 20 residues. The CDR3 DNA reads TGTGCCATAAGTGAACATGGGACTAGCGGGAGGGGCTCTGGGGCCAACGTCCTGACTTCC. This gives the protein CAISEHGTSGRGSGANVLTS.

The V gene is TRBV12-3 or TRBV12-4, the J gene TRBJ2-1, with 15 bases matching TRBD2. This CDR3 is built from 17 residues. J was trimmed by 8 bases and V by 8 bases; bases with no gene match: 13. CDR3 residues: CASGSTWTSGRAYEQFF. CDR3 sequence (DNA): TGTGCCAGCGGGTCAACCTGGACTAGCGGGAGGGCATATGAGCAGTTCTTC.

This clonotype was detected only once. The V gene is TRBV3-1, the J gene TRBJ1-4; no clear D gene. Germline CDR1 LGHDT, CDR2 YNNKEL (reference sequence). Deletions cut 4 bases from V and 3 bases from J, with 9 bases between. CDR3 length: 14 amino acids. The CDR3 DNA reads TGTGCCAGCAGCCCCGGAGTTTCTAATGAAAAACTGTTTTTT. Translation gives CASSPGVSNEKLFF.

This clonotype was recorded many times. V and J are TRBV6-1 and TRBJ2-6; 7 nucleotides agree with TRBD1. With V trimmed by 4 bases and J by 1 base, 4 bases remained unmatched. This CDR3 is 16 amino acids long. Germline loops: CDR1 MNHNS, CDR2 SASEGT. CDR3 DNA: TGTGCCAGCAGTGCGACAGGGATGTCTGGGGCCAACGTCCTGACTTTC. Protein sequence: CASSATGMSGANVLTF.

The gene calls are TRBV20-1 and TRBJ1-1; D ambiguous. V shed 8 bases and J shed 4 bases, with 20 bases lying between them. The CDR3 has 14 residues. Germline loops: CDR1 DFQATT, CDR2 SNEGSKA (reference sequence). CDR3 sequence: CSIRGGQGTTEAFF. CDR3 nucleotide sequence: TGCAGTATTAGAGGCGGGCAAGGTACCACTGAAGCTTTCTTT.

V usage is TRBV2 and J usage is TRBJ1-1; D is unclear. V shed 6 bases and J shed 4 bases, with 9 bases lying between them. Per the germline V gene, CDR1 is SNHLY and CDR2 is FYNNEI. The CDR3 runs to 12 residues. CDR3 DNA: TGTGCCAGCAGGACACTGGGCACTGAAGCTTTCTTT. It specifies CASRTLGTEAFF. Complete variable domain (other parts from reference TRBV2 and TRBJ1-1): EPEVTQTPSHQVTQMGQEVILRCVPISNHLYFYWYRQILGQKVEFLVSFYNNEISEKSEIFDDQFSVERPDGSNFTLKIRSTKLEDSAMYFCASRTLGTEAFFGQGTRLTVV.

This chain links TRBV7-9 with TRBJ1-1, with 8 nucleotides matching TRBD1. The CDR3 contains 15 residues. With 5 bases clipped from V and 1 base from J, the junction kept 6 bases outside the gene matches. Germline values: CDR1 SEHNR, CDR2 FQNEAQ (reference sequence). The CDR3 nucleotides read TGTGCCAGCAGCCGTTGGACAGGGAAGAACACTGAAGCTTTCTTT. This sequence encodes CASSRWTGKNTEAFF.

Within the sample, this clonotype is medium-sized. This chain connects TRBV6-1 to TRBJ1-3; D perhaps matches TRBD1 (5 bases). With 8 bases removed from V and 0 bases from J, the gap between germline ends came to 17 bases. The CDR3 totals 16 residues. Germline V gene sequence: CDR1 MNHNS, CDR2 SASEGT. CDR3 DNA: TGTGCCAGCGCGGGGCCCGGACCGTCCTCTGGAAACACCATATATTTT. Translation: CASAGPGPSSGNTIYF.

The chain combines TRBV12-3 or TRBV12-4 with TRBJ2-1; D ambiguous. There are 15 residues in the CDR3. CDR3 sequence reads: CANSFPQRDHNEQFF. The DNA for the CDR3 is TGTGCTAACAGTTTCCCTCAGCGAGACCACAATGAGCAGTTCTTC.

CDR3 in DNA: TGTGCTAACAGCGCGCCGGGACTAGCGGGAGGCACCGGGGAGCTGTTTTTT. As protein: CANSAPGLAGGTGELFF. This chain connects TRBV5-4 to TRBJ2-2, with 15 bases lining up with TRBD2. This CDR3 has 17 amino acids. Germline V gene lookup returns CDR1 SGHNT and CDR2 YYREEE (reference sequence).